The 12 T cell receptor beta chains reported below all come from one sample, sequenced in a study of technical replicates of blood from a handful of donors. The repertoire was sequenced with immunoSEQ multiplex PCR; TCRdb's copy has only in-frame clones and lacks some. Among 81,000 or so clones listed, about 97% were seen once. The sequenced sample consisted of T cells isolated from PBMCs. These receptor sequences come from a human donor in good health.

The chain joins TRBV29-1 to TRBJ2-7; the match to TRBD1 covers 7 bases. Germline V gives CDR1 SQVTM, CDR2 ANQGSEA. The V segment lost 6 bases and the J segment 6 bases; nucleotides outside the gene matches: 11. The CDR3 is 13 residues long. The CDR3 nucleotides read TGCAGCGTGTACAGGGGCTCGAGGGGCGAGCAGTACTTC. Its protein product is CSVYRGSRGEQYF.

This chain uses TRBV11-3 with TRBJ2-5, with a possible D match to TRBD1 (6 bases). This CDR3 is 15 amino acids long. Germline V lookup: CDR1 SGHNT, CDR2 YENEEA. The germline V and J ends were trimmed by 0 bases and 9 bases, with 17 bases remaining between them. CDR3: CASSLDYLQGTAQYF. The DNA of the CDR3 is TGTGCCAGCAGCTTAGATTACTTGCAGGGGACGGCCCAGTACTTC.

The CDR3, as DNA: TGCGCCAGCAGCCGGGACAGTCAACAGTTCTTC. As protein: CASSRDSQQFF. The rearrangement uses TRBV4-1 and TRBJ2-1; TRBD1 matches 7 bases. The CDR3 covers 11 residues. Per the germline V gene, CDR1 is MGHRA and CDR2 is YSYEKL. The V and J ends lost 4 bases and 13 bases, in that order; junction bases with no gene match: 4.

The CDR3 region is CASSLGASSNEKLFF. In DNA, the CDR3 is TGCGCCAGCAGCTTGGGGGCAAGTAGTAATGAAAAACTGTTTTTT. The rearrangement joins TRBV5-1 to TRBJ1-4; no reliable D call. CDR3 length equals 15 residues. With 0 bases removed from V and 4 bases from J, the gap between germline ends came to 10 bases. CDR1 and CDR2 (germline): SGHRS, YFSETQ.

CDR3 sequence: CASSLSWDRSTGELFF. The CDR3 nucleotides read TGTGCCAGCAGCTTGAGTTGGGACAGGAGCACCGGGGAGCTGTTTTTT. V is TRBV11-3 and J is TRBJ2-2; TRBD1 aligns across 8 bases. The CDR3 totals 16 residues. Germline V CDR1 and CDR2: SGHNT, YENEEA. With V trimmed by 3 bases and J by 4 bases, 7 bases remained unmatched.

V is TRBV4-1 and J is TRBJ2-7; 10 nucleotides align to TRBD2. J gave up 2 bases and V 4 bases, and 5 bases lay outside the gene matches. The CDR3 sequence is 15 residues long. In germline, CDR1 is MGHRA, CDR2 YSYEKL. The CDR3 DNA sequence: TGCGCCAGCAGCCGGCTAGCGGGGGAAACCTACGAGCAGTACTTC. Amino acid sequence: CASSRLAGETYEQYF.

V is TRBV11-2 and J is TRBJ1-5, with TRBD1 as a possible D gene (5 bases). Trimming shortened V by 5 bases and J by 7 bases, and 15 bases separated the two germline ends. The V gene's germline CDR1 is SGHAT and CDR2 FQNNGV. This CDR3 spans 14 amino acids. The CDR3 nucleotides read TGTGCCAGCAGCCCGGGACTAACCCAACAGCCCCAGCATTTT. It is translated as CASSPGLTQQPQHF.

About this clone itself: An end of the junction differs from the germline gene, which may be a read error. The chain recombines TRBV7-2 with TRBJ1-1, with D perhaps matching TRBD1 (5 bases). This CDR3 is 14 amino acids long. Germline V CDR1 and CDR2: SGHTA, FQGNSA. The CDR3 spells CASSPPPLGTDAFF. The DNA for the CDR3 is TGTGCCAGCAGCCCACCTCCTTTGGGGACTGATGCTTTCTTT.

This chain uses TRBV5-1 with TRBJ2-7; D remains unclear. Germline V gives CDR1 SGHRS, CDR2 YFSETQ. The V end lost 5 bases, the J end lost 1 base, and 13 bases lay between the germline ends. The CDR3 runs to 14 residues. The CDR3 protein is CASRESEASYEQYF. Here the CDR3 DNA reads TGCGCCAGCAGAGAGAGTGAAGCTTCCTACGAGCAGTACTTC.

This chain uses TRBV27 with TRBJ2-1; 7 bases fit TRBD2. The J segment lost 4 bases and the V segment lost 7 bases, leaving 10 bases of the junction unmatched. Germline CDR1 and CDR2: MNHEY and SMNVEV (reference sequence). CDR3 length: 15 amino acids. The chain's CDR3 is CASTRRDYFYNEQFF. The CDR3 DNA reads TGTGCCAGCACCCGCCGGGACTACTTTTACAATGAGCAGTTCTTC.

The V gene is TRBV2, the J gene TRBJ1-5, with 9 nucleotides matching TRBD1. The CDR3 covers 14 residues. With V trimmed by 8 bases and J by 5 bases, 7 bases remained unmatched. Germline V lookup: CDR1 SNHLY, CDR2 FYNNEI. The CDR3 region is CASSGQGGDQPQHF. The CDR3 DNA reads TGTGCCAGCTCGGGACAGGGTGGCGATCAGCCCCAGCATTTT.

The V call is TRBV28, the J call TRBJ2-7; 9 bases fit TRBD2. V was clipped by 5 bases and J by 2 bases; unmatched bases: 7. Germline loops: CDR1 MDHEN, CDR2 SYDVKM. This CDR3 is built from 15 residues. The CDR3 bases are TGTGCCAGCAGTGCAGCGGGAGGATCCACCTACGAGCAGTACTTC. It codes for CASSAAGGSTYEQYF.